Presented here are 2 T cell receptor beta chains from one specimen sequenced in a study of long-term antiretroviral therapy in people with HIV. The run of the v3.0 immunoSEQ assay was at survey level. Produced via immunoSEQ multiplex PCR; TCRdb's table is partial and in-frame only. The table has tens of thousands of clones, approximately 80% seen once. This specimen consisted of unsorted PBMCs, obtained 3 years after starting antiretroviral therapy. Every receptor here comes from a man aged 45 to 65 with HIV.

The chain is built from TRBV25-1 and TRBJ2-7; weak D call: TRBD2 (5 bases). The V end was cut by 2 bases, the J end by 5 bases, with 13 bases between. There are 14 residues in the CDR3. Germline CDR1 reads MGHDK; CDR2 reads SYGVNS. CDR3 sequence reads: CASSEGPGIHEQYF. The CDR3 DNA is TGTGCCAGCAGTGAAGGTCCGGGAATCCACGAGCAGTACTTC.

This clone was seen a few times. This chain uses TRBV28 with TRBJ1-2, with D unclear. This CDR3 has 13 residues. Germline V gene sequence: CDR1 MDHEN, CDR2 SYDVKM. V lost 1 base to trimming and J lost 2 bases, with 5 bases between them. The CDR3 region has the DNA TGTGCCAGCAGTTTATTACAGAACTATGGCTACACCTTC. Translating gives CASSLLQNYGYTF.